This T cell receptor (beta chain) was identified during a study of shared clonotypes between healthy human individuals. Per the germline V gene, CDR1 is SQVTM and CDR2 is ANQGSEA. V was cut by 6 bases and J by 1 base, with 12 bases left in between. CDR3 length: 13 amino acids. A CD45RA+ naive subset and a CD45RA-negative memory subset were split from CD4+ cells. A deep-level run was used for the assay. Sequencing was performed with immunoSEQ multiplex PCR; in TCRdb, only in-frame clones are kept and a portion is missing. Here the sample spans over a million clones, approximately 98% being singletons. The chain has TRBV29-1 and TRBJ1-2; no clear D. The receptor was isolated from a young man in good health. Sequencing was performed on naive CD4+ T cells sorted from blood. The subset: CD45RA+ positively selected. CDR3 loop: CSVGDVSNYGYTF. Here the CDR3 DNA reads TGCAGCGTCGGGGATGTTAGTAACTATGGCTACACCTTC.